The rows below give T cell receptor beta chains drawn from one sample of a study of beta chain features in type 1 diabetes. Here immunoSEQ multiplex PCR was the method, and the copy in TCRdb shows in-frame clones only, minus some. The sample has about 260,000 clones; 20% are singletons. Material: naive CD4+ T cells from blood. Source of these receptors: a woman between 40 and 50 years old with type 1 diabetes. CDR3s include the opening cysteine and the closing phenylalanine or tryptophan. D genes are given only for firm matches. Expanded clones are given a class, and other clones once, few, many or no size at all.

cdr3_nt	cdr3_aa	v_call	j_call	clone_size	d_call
TGTGCCAGCAGCGTAGCTCTGAACACTGAAGCTTTCTTT	CASSVALNTEAFF	TRBV9	TRBJ1-1	few	-
TGTGCCAGCAGCAGCGATAGAGGCACTGAAGCTTTCTTT	CASSSDRGTEAFF	TRBV7-3	TRBJ1-1	few	-
TGTGCCAGCAGTGACAGGGCTGAGAACATTCAGTACTTC	CASSDRAENIQYF	TRBV25-1	TRBJ2-4	-	-
TGTGCCAGCAGGGGGGCCCTCGGGACAGGGGTCGAAGCGCCACAAGAGACCCAGTACTTC	CASRGALGTGVEAPQETQYF	TRBV28	TRBJ2-5	few	TRBD1
TGCAGTGCTAGAGCAGGAAACACCATATATTTT	CSARAGNTIYF	TRBV20-1	TRBJ1-3	few	-
TGTGCCAGCAGTGAACAAGGACAGGGTACTGGAAACACCATATATTTT	CASSEQGQGTGNTIYF	TRBV2	TRBJ1-3	-	TRBD1
TGCGCCAGCAGCCAAGGCGGACAGTCGTCCCTTAATGAAAAACTGTTTTTT	CASSQGGQSSLNEKLFF	TRBV4-3	TRBJ1-4	few	-
TGTGCCAGCAGGGAAACAGGGGGCTCGAACTATGGCTACACCTTC	CASRETGGSNYGYTF	TRBV7-2	TRBJ1-2	-	TRBD1
TGTGCCAGCAGTGAGGTCAGGGGGAACACTGAAGCTTTCTTT	CASSEVRGNTEAFF	TRBV2	TRBJ1-1	-	-
TGTGCCAGCAGGTTACTAGCGGGAGGGCCTAATGAGCAGTTCTTC	CASRLLAGGPNEQFF	TRBV7-8	TRBJ2-1	-	TRBD2
TGTGCCAGCAGTTGGGGTACCGGGACATCACCCCTCCACTTT	CASSWGTGTSPLHF	TRBV6-6	TRBJ1-6	few	-
TGCGCCAGCAGCCAAGGGAGGGGACAGCCCCAGCATTTT	CASSQGRGQPQHF	TRBV4-3	TRBJ1-5	few	-
TGTGCCAGCTCATCGGACAGGCAAGAGACCCAGTACTTC	CASSSDRQETQYF	TRBV18	TRBJ2-5	few	TRBD1
TGTGCCAGCAGTTACTCGTCACAGGGTCCCTACAATGAGCAGTTCTTC	CASSYSSQGPYNEQFF	TRBV6-5	TRBJ2-1	-	-
TGTGCCACCAGCAGAGATAAACAGGGGGTCTACGAGCAGTACTTC	CATSRDKQGVYEQYF	TRBV15	TRBJ2-7	-	TRBD1
TGCGCCAGCAGCCTTTATACTAGGGCGCGGGGCAATCAGCCCCAGCATTTT	CASSLYTRARGNQPQHF	TRBV23-1	TRBJ1-5	few	-
TGTGCCAGCAGTTGGGCGGGGGGGCCCCAAGAGACCCAGTACTTC	CASSWAGGPQETQYF	TRBV28	TRBJ2-5	-	TRBD2
TGCGCCAGCAGCCCAGGACACCCCGGACGTGAAAAACTGTTTTTT	CASSPGHPGREKLFF	TRBV5-1	TRBJ1-4	few	-
TGCGGGACTAGCAGATACAATGAGCAGTTCTTC	CGTSRYNEQFF	TRBV20-1	TRBJ2-1	-	TRBD2
TGTGCCTGGAGTGTACGGGATTCAGATACGCAGTATTTT	CAWSVRDSDTQYF	TRBV30	TRBJ2-3	few	-
TGTGCCAGCAGTTTATCGCCCGCAGGAGGATACGAGCAGTACTTC	CASSLSPAGGYEQYF	TRBV27	TRBJ2-7	few	-
TGTGCCAGCAGTTTGACAGGGTCAGGCAATAATTCACCCCTCCACTTT	CASSLTGSGNNSPLHF	TRBV28	TRBJ1-6	-	TRBD1
TGTGCCAGCAGCCCTACTTTAGCGGGGCCCACAGATACGCAGTATTTT	CASSPTLAGPTDTQYF	TRBV7-3	TRBJ2-3	few	TRBD2
TGTGCCTCTCTCAGGGGGCACACTGAAGCTTTCTTT	CASLRGHTEAFF	TRBV30	TRBJ1-1	-	TRBD1
TGCGCCAGCAGCCAAGACTATCGGGAGGACTATGGCTACACCTTC	CASSQDYREDYGYTF	TRBV4-3	TRBJ1-2	-	-
TGCGCCAGCAAGGAGGGCAGCAATGAAAAACTGTTTTTT	CASKEGSNEKLFF	TRBV5-1	TRBJ1-4	-	-
TGTGCCAGCAGCCTGGGGACTAGCGGAGACAATGAGCAGTTCTTC	CASSLGTSGDNEQFF	TRBV4-2	TRBJ2-1	-	TRBD2
TGTGCCAGCAGCGTAGGCGGGGGGCGACCGTCTGGGGCCAACGTCCTGACTTTC	CASSVGGGRPSGANVLTF	TRBV9	TRBJ2-6	-	TRBD2